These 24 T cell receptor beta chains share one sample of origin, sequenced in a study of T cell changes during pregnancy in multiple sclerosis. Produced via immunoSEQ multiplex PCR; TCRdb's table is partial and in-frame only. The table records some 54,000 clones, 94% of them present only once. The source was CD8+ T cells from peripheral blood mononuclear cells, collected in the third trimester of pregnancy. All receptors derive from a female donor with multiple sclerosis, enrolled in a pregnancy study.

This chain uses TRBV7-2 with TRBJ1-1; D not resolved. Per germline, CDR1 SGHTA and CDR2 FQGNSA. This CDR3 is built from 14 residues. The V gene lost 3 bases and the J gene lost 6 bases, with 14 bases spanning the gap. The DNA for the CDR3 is TGTGCCAGCAGCTTTATGGCCCCGGGTGCTGAAGCTTTCTTT. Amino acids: CASSFMAPGAEAFF.

CDR3 nucleotide sequence: TGTGCCAGCAGTTACTCGGAGGACTATGGCTACACCTTC. This sequence encodes CASSYSEDYGYTF. This sequence joins TRBV6-5 and TRBJ1-2; D is unresolved. Germline V gene data show CDR1 as MNHEY and CDR2 as SVGAGI. The V end was cut by 0 bases, the J end by 3 bases, with 5 bases between. There are 13 residues in the CDR3.

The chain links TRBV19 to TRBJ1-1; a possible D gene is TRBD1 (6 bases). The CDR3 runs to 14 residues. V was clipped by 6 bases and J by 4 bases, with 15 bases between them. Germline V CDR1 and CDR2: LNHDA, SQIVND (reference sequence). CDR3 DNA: TGTGCCAGTAGATTACAGGGAGAAGGCACTGAAGCTTTCTTT. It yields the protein CASRLQGEGTEAFF.

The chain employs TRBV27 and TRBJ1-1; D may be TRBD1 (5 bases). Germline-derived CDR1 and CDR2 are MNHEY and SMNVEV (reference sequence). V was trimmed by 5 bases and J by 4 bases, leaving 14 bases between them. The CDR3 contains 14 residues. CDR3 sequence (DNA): TGTGCCAGCAGTGAAAACGGGAGGGGCACTGAAGCTTTCTTT. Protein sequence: CASSENGRGTEAFF.

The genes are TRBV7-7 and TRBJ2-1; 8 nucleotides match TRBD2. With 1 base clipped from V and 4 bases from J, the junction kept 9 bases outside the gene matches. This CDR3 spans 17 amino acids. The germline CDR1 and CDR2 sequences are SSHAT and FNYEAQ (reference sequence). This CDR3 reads CASSLDTSGFPYNEQFF. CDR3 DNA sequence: TGTGCCAGCAGCTTAGACACTAGCGGATTCCCTTACAATGAGCAGTTCTTC.

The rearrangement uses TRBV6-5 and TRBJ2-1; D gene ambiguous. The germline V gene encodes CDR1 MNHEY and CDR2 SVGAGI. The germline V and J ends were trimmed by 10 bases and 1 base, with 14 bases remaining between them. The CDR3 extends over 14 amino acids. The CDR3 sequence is CATTLASSYNEQFF. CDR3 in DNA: TGTGCCACGACCTTAGCTAGTTCCTACAATGAGCAGTTCTTC.

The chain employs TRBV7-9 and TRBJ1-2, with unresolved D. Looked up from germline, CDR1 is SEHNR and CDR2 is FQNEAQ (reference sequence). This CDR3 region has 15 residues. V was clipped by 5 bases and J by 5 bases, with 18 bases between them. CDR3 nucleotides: TGTGCCAGCAGCGTGTCCATCACGGCGGCTTATGGCTACACCTTC. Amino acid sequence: CASSVSITAAYGYTF.

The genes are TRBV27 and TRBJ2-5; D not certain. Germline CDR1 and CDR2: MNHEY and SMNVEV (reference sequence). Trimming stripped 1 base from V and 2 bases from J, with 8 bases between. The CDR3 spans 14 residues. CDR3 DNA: TGTGCCAGCAGTTTATTCGCAGATCAAGAGACCCAGTACTTC. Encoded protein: CASSLFADQETQYF.

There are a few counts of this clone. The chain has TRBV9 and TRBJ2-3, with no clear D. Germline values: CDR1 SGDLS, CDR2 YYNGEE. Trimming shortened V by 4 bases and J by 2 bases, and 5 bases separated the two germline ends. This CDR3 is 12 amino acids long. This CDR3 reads CASSPYTDTQYF. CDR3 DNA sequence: TGTGCCAGCAGCCCTTACACAGATACGCAGTATTTT.

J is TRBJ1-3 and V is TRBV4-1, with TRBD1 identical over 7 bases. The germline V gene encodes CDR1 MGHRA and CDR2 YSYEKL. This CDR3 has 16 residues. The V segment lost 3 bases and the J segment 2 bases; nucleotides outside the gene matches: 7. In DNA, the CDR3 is TGCGCCAGCAGCCACCTTCAGGGGGGAGCTGGAAACACCATATATTTT. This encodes CASSHLQGGAGNTIYF.

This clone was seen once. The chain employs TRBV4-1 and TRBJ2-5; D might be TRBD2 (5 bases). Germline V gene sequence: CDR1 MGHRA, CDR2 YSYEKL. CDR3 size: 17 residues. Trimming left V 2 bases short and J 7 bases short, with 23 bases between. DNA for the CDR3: TGCGCCAGCAGCCAACTAGTTGTCGGAGCTTCCGAGGGGACCCAGTACTTC. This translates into CASSQLVVGASEGTQYF.

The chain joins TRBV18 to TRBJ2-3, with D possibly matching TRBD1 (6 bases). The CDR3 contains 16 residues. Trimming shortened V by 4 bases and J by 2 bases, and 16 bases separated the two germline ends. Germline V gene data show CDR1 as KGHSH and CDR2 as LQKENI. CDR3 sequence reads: CASSRLGTRPTDTQYF. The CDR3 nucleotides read TGTGCCAGCTCACGTTTGGGGACACGGCCCACAGATACGCAGTATTTT.

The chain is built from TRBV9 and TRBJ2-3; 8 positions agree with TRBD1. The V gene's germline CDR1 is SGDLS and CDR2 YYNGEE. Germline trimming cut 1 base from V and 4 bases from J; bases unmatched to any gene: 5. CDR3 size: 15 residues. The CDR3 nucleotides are TGTGCCAGCAGCGTAATGAGGACAGGGTCAGATACGCAGTATTTT. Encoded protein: CASSVMRTGSDTQYF.

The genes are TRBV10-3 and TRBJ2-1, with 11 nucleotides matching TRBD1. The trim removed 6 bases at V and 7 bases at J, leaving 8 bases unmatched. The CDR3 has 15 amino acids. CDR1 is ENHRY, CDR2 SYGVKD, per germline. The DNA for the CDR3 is TGTGCCATCAGCACCGGGACAGGGGGTGAAAATGAGCAGTTCTTC. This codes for CAISTGTGGENEQFF.

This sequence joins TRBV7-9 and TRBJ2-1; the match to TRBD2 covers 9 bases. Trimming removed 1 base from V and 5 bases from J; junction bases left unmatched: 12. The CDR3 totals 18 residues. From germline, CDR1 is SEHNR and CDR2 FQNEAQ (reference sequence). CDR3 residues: CASSLGGLAPTLNNEQFF. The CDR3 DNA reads TGTGCCAGCAGCTTAGGAGGACTAGCGCCGACTTTAAACAATGAGCAGTTCTTC. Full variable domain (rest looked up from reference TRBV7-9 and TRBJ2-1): DTGVSQNPRHKITKRGQNVTFRCDPISEHNRLYWYRQTLGQGPEFLTYFQNEAQLEKSRLLSDRFSAERPKGSFSTLEIQRTEQGDSAMYLCASSLGGLAPTLNNEQFFGPGTRLTVL.

CDR3 DNA: TGTGCCAGCAGTTGGGGCAGAGCGAACACTGAAGCTTTCTTT. Translating it yields CASSWGRANTEAFF. This rearrangement joins TRBV28 to TRBJ1-1; D possibly corresponds to TRBD1 (5 bases). V was cut by 4 bases and J by 1 base, with 10 bases left in between. CDR3 length equals 14 residues. Germline loops: CDR1 MDHEN, CDR2 SYDVKM.

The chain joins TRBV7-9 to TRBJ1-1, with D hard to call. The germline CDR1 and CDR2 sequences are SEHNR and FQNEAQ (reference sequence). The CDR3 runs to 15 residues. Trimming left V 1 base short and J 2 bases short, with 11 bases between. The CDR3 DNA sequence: TGTGCCAGCAGCTTAGTTTGGGCTACCAACACTGAAGCTTTCTTT. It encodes CASSLVWATNTEAFF.

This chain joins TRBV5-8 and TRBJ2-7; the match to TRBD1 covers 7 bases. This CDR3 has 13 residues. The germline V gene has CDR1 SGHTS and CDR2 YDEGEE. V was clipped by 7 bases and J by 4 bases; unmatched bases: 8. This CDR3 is CASSQGVLYEQYF. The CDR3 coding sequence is TGTGCCAGCTCCCAGGGGGTCCTGTACGAGCAGTACTTC.

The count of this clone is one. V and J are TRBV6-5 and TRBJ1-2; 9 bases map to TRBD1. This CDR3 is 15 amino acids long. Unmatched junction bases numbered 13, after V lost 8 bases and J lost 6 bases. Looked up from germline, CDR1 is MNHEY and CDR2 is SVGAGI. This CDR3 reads CASLAVTGGGDGYTF. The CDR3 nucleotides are TGTGCCAGCCTTGCCGTAACAGGGGGCGGGGATGGCTACACCTTC.

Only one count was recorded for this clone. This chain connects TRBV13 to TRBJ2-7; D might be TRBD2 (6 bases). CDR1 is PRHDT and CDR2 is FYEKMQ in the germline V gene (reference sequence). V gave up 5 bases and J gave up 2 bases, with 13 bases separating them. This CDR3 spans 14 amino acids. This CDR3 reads CASSTGATTYEQYF. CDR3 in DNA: TGTGCCAGCAGCACGGGAGCTACCACCTACGAGCAGTACTTC. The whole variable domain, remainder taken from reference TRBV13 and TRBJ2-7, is AAGVIQSPRHLIKEKRETATLKCYPIPRHDTVYWYQQGPGQDPQFLISFYEKMQSDKGSIPDRFSAQQFSDYHSELNMSSLELGDSALYFCASSTGATTYEQYFGPGTRLTVT.

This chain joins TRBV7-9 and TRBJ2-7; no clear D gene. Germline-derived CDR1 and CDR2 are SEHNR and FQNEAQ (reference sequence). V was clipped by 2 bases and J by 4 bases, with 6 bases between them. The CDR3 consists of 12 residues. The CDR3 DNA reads TGTGCCAGCAGCTTAACGGTATACGAGCAGTACTTC. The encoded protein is CASSLTVYEQYF.

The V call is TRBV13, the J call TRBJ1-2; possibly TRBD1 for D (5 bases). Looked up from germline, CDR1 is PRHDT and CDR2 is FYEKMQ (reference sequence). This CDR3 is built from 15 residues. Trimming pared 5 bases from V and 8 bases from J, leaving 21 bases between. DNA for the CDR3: TGTGCCAGCAGCCCCGGACCAGGGTTTCGGGAGGGCTACACCTTC. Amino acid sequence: CASSPGPGFREGYTF.

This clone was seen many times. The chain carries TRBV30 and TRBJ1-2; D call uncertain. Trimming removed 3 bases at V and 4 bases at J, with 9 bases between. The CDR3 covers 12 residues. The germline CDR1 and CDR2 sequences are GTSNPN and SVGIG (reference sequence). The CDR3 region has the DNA TGTGCCTGGAGCGGGTCGGGCTATGGCTACACCTTC. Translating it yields CAWSGSGYGYTF. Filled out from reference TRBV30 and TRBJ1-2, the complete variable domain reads SQTIHQWPATLVQPVGSPLSLECTVEGTSNPNLYWYRQAAGRGLQLLFYSVGIGQISSEVPQNLSASRPQDRQFILSSKKLLLSDSGFYLCAWSGSGYGYTFGSGTRLTVV.

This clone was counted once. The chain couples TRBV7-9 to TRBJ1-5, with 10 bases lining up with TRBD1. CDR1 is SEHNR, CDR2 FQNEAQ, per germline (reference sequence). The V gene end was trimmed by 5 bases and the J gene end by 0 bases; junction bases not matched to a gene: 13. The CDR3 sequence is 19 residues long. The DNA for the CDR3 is TGTGCCAGCAGCCCCTTGACAGGGGGCGAGGGGGATAGCAATCAGCCCCAGCATTTT. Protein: CASSPLTGGEGDSNQPQHF. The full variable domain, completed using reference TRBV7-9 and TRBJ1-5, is DTGVSQNPRHKITKRGQNVTFRCDPISEHNRLYWYRQTLGQGPEFLTYFQNEAQLEKSRLLSDRFSAERPKGSFSTLEIQRTEQGDSAMYLCASSPLTGGEGDSNQPQHFGDGTRLSIL.